This T cell receptor (beta chain) is drawn from a study of brain T cells in children with intractable seizures. TCRdb's copy holds only in-frame clones and misses some; the assay was immunoSEQ multiplex PCR. The data contain fewer than 25,000 clones, around 94% of them seen just once; the ten biggest clones take up under 6.5%. The CDR3 is 15 residues long. Unmatched junction bases numbered 6, after V lost 2 bases and J lost 6 bases. Germline-derived CDR1 and CDR2 are SGHAT and FQNNGV. The sequenced cases were selected for having the highest brain T cell transcript signatures. Patients received at least one anti-epileptic drug before surgery.

Material: peripheral blood, obtained at surgery. This chain uses TRBV11-2 with TRBJ2-1, with TRBD2 matching 8 bases. The receptor was derived from a boy between 10 and 17 years old with focal cortical dysplasia and intractable seizures. The CDR3 reads CASSLSSGGINEQFF. CDR3 DNA sequence: TGTGCCAGCAGCTTATCTTCGGGAGGGATCAATGAGCAGTTCTTC.